This T cell receptor (beta chain) was profiled in a study of cytomegalovirus exposure and HLA in healthy donors. The V gene's germline CDR1 is MNHEY and CDR2 SVGAGI. The CDR3 runs 14 residues. In regard to this clone: Mismatch with germline at one junction end may stem from a read error.

The PCR used 60 Vbeta and 13 Jbeta primers. Sequencing used immunoSEQ multiplex PCR; TCRdb keeps in-frame clones, though not all of them. The sample lists tens of thousands of clones; approximately 71% were seen once. The chain has TRBV6-5 and TRBJ2-7, with 10 bases fitting TRBD2. Sequencing was done on a sample of PBMCs. The source of this sequence is a middle-aged man in good health and CMV-seropositive. CDR3 nucleotides: TGTGCCAGCAGTTATCGTCACCTATCGTCGGGACTAGCGTTC. It codes for CASSYRHLSSGLAF.